This T cell receptor beta chain was obtained from a study of beta chain features in type 1 diabetes. Study-level information: Sorted cells numbering some 110 million were examined across all samples. Study-wide results and caveats: For Type 1 diabetes patients, all four CD4+ subsets carried TCRB CDR3s that were moderately but significantly shorter.

Concerning this clone itself: The antigen remains unidentified.

Germline loops: CDR1 MNHEY, CDR2 SVGAGI. The CDR3 runs to 14 residues. V lost 2 bases and J 7 bases, leaving 12 bases between the germline ends. The whole isolated RNA underwent reverse transcription, so sequencing captured expressed TCRB transcripts. The table came from immunoSEQ multiplex PCR; TCRdb's copy has only in-frame clones and leaves some out. The data contain around 300,000 clones, approximately 15% of them singletons. The J gene is TRBJ2-4, the V gene TRBV6-5, with D perhaps matching TRBD2 (6 bases). Specimen: naive CD4+ T cells from blood. This clonotype was sampled from a man aged 18-30 years with type 1 diabetes. CDR3 sequence reads: CASSYRRGGNIQYF. The DNA of the CDR3 is TGTGCCAGCAGTTACCGCAGAGGAGGGAACATTCAGTACTTC.